This T cell receptor (beta chain) appears in the sequencing data of a study of response to subunit inactivated influenza vaccine. Study-level points and caveats: Every seasonal influenza vaccination brings in few new T cells, the authors suggested.

One entry per CDR3 protein, called by TCRdb with MiXCR from the RT-PCR reads. The sample gives around 580,000 distinct CDR3 sequences, 12% to 15% of which show up once; around 10% is in the top ten. This clonotype has more than one count but fewer than ten. Its cognate antigen is unknown. This receptor was obtained from a man aged 45-65 years who received an inactivated influenza vaccine. The input for sequencing was PBMCs from blood, taken 11 to 12 days after vaccination.

CDR3: CATRFKSVQDYYNEQFF. In DNA form, the CDR3 reads TGTGCCACCAGGTTTAAGAGCGTACAGGATTACTACAATGAGCAGTTCTTC. V gene TRBV15 combines with J gene TRBJ2-1; tentative D call: TRBD1 (5 bases). The V gene lost 6 bases and the J gene lost 3 bases, with 21 bases spanning the gap. This CDR3 is 17 amino acids long. Germline V gene data show CDR1 as LNHNV and CDR2 as YYDKDF (reference sequence).